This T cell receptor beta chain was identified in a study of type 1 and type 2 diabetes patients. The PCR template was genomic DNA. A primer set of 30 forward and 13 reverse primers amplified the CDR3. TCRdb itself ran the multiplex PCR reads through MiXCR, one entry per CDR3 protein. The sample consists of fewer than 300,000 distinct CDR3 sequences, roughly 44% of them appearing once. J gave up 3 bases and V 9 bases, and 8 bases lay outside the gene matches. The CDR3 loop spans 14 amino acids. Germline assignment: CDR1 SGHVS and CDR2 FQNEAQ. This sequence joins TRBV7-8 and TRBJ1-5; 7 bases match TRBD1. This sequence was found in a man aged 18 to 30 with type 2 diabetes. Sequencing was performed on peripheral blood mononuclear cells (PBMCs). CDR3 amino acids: CASQSGTVNQPQHF. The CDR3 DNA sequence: TGTGCCAGTCAATCCGGGACAGTCAATCAGCCCCAGCATTTT.